The 32 T cell receptor beta chains given below trace back to one sample, sequenced in a study of T cell repertoires in cytomegalovirus infection (dated by TCRdb to about 2019). The sequencer was an Illumina HiSeq 1500. Using fastp trimming at Q25 and MiXCR clonotype assembly, TCRdb reanalyzed the public sequencing data and kept in-frame beta chains. Entries are consolidated by CDR3 protein sequence, retaining the most common genes and DNA. This sample lists approximately 910,000 distinct CDR3 sequences; less than 35% were detected once. Roughly 13% of the sample is taken by the ten largest. The treatment or condition label here, explained by the study, means: in vitro stimulation with specific CMV peptide epitopes to enrich CMV-specific T cells. Which antigens these TCRs recognize remains unknown. The specimen comprised cultured CD8+ T cells from PBMCs, sampled from culture after CMV antigen stimulation. The receptors were sampled from a human donor in good health (CMV status not recorded). Some clones in this sample may be carry-over from other donors' samples.

This clonotype showed up just a few times. The V gene is TRBV4-3, the J gene TRBJ2-2, with D perhaps matching TRBD1 (6 bases). Germline loops: CDR1 LGHNA, CDR2 YSLEER. The V end lost 0 bases, the J end lost 3 bases, and 17 bases lay between the germline ends. The CDR3 length is 18 residues. The CDR3 DNA follows: TGCGCCAGCAGCCAAGAGGGGGCAGGGAAGTTGGACACCGGGGAGCTGTTTTTT. It translates to CASSQEGAGKLDTGELFF.

The table lists this clonotype with many counts. V usage is TRBV6-2 or TRBV6-3 and J usage is TRBJ2-5; D not certain. CDR3 length: 12 amino acids. Germline values: CDR1 MNHEY, CDR2 SVGEGT. Between the trimmed V and J ends, which lost 2 bases and 5 bases, there was a span of 6 bases. The CDR3 here is CASSYGEETQYF. The CDR3 coding sequence is TGTGCCAGCAGTTACGGCGAGGAGACCCAGTACTTC.

J is TRBJ1-1 and V is TRBV12-3 or TRBV12-4; the D is unclear. V was clipped by 3 bases and J by 2 bases, with 19 bases between them. The length of the CDR3 is 17 residues. CDR3 in amino acids: CASSLPSPGPFNTEAFF. The CDR3, as DNA: TGTGCCAGCAGTTTGCCCTCCCCCGGGCCCTTTAACACTGAAGCTTTCTTT.

This clonotype was counted at least ten times. The V gene is TRBV7-2, the J gene TRBJ2-7; the D gene could be TRBD1 or TRBD2 (6 bases each). Trimming shortened V by 1 base and J by 7 bases, and 14 bases separated the two germline ends. The CDR3 length is 14 residues. CDR1 and CDR2 from the germline V gene are SGHTA and FQGNSA. The CDR3 is CASSLVGGHREQYV. The CDR3, as DNA: TGTGCCAGCAGCTTAGTAGGGGGGCATCGGGAGCAGTACGTC.

The chain uses TRBV27 and TRBJ2-7; D remains unclear. Germline V gene data show CDR1 as MNHEY and CDR2 as SMNVEV (reference sequence). V was cut by 4 bases and J by 6 bases, with 13 bases left in between. This CDR3 comprises 13 residues. The CDR3 loop is CASSYGVPSEQYF. The CDR3 region has the DNA TGTGCCAGCAGTTATGGGGTTCCATCCGAGCAGTACTTC.

The rearrangement links TRBV6-6 to TRBJ1-1, with a tentative D call TRBD1 (5 bases). The germline V gene encodes CDR1 MNHNY and CDR2 SVGAGI (reference sequence). Trimming stripped 2 bases from V and 0 bases from J, with 7 bases between. This CDR3 is 14 amino acids long. In nucleotides, the CDR3 is TGTGCCAGCAGTTACAAGACAGTGAACACTGAAGCTTTCTTT. This codes for CASSYKTVNTEAFF.

The chain is built from TRBV6-6 and TRBJ1-5, with D unresolved. Trimming removed 7 bases at V and 3 bases at J, with 19 bases between. CDR3 length: 16 amino acids. Germline V CDR1 and CDR2: MNHNY, SVGAGI (reference sequence). In DNA, the CDR3 is TGTGCCAGCACCAACCCCTCGTGGCAGGTCAATCAGCCCCAGCATTTT. It is translated as CASTNPSWQVNQPQHF.

This chain links TRBV11-3 with TRBJ2-7; D call uncertain. Germline V lookup: CDR1 SGHNT, CDR2 YENEEA. Between the trimmed V and J ends, which lost 0 bases and 5 bases, there was a span of 11 bases. There are 14 residues in the CDR3. In nucleotides, the CDR3 is TGTGCCAGCAGCTTAGAGGGTCTAGACCACGAGCAGTACTTC. Protein product: CASSLEGLDHEQYF.

This clonotype was detected a few times. The chain combines TRBV6-1 with TRBJ1-1; D perhaps matches TRBD1 (5 bases). The V and J ends lost 0 bases and 5 bases respectively, with 7 bases between them. This CDR3 is 13 amino acids long. The germline V gene has CDR1 MNHNS and CDR2 SASEGT. The CDR3 bases are TGTGCCAGCAGTGAAGCAAGGGGTACTGAAGCTTTCTTT. It yields the protein CASSEARGTEAFF.

There are a few counts of this clonotype. The chain combines TRBV6-5 with TRBJ1-6; D call uncertain. The CDR3 totals 13 residues. From germline, CDR1 is MNHEY and CDR2 SVGAGI. V was pared by 5 bases and J by 6 bases, with 8 bases between. The CDR3 DNA follows: TGTGCCAGCAGTCCCGACCCTAATTCACCCCTCCACTTT. This encodes CASSPDPNSPLHF.

The V gene is TRBV4-3, the J gene TRBJ2-1; D may be TRBD2 (5 bases). CDR1 is LGHNA and CDR2 is YSLEER in the germline V gene. The V end lost 2 bases, the J end lost 6 bases, and 11 bases lay between the germline ends. This CDR3 spans 14 amino acids. The CDR3 protein is CASSQKTGTNEQFF. For the CDR3, the DNA is TGCGCCAGCAGCCAAAAGACGGGAACCAATGAGCAGTTCTTC.

This clonotype was recorded at least ten times. The V gene is TRBV28, the J gene TRBJ1-1; D not certain. CDR1 is MDHEN and CDR2 is SYDVKM in the germline V gene. The CDR3 is 14 residues long. V was clipped by 3 bases and J by 0 bases, with 8 bases between them. As DNA, the CDR3 is TGTGCCAGCAGTTTTGAACGGATGAACACTGAAGCTTTCTTT. The encoded protein is CASSFERMNTEAFF.

This clonotype was counted a few times. The chain combines TRBV28 with TRBJ1-5; the D is unclear. The CDR3 consists of 14 residues. Trimming removed 7 bases at V and 2 bases at J, with 12 bases between. CDR1 and CDR2 from the germline V gene are MDHEN and SYDVKM. This CDR3 reads CASTPRWGNQPQHF. The CDR3 DNA sequence: TGTGCCAGCACCCCTCGGTGGGGCAATCAGCCCCAGCATTTT.

This clonotype was seen a single time. The junction and the germline gene differ at one end; a read error may be behind it. CDR3 sequence: CAGRGQSLNTEAFF. The CDR3 DNA sequence: TGTGCCGGCAGAGGACAGAGTTTGAACACTGAAGCTTTCTTT. The chain employs TRBV2 and TRBJ1-1, with D perhaps matching TRBD1 (6 bases). The CDR3 runs 14 residues. The germline CDR1 and CDR2 sequences are SNHLY and FYNNEI.

This chain joins TRBV20-1 and TRBJ2-2; 9 bases fit TRBD1. CDR1 is DFQATT and CDR2 is SNEGSKA in the germline V gene (reference sequence). After removal of 1 base from V and 1 base from J, the junction contained 13 bases not matched to a gene. The length of the CDR3 is 19 residues. CDR3 in amino acids: CSARAGSSPGQGNTGELFF. CDR3 bases: TGCAGTGCTAGAGCGGGGTCAAGCCCGGGACAGGGGAACACCGGGGAGCTGTTTTTT.

The V and J genes are TRBV12-5 and TRBJ2-2; 7 bases line up with TRBD1. Germline V gene lookup returns CDR1 LGHNT and CDR2 FRNRAP. The CDR3 loop spans 18 amino acids. V lost 0 bases to trimming and J lost 1 base; unmatched junction nucleotides: 8. CDR3 bases: TGTGCTAGTGGTTTGGTGATTACCGGGACAGAGAACACCGGGGAGCTGTTTTTT. Translated, it gives CASGLVITGTENTGELFF.

The V gene is TRBV7-9, the J gene TRBJ1-2; 8 nucleotides line up with TRBD1. The CDR3 is 15 residues long. The ends lost 5 bases at V and 2 bases at J; junction bases unmatched: 7. Germline V gene sequence: CDR1 SEHNR, CDR2 FQNEAQ (reference sequence). The chain's CDR3 is CASSDGTGYNYGYTF. The CDR3 nucleotides read TGTGCCAGCAGCGACGGGACAGGTTACAACTATGGCTACACCTTC.

This chain joins TRBV28 and TRBJ2-6; no clear D. The ends were cut back, 5 bases at V and 3 bases at J, with 8 bases in the middle. Per the germline V gene, CDR1 is MDHEN and CDR2 is SYDVKM. This CDR3 contains 14 residues. The CDR3 loop reads CASSLSGGANVLTF. CDR3 nucleotide sequence: TGTGCCAGCAGTCTGTCGGGTGGGGCCAACGTCCTGACTTTC.

The chain links TRBV12-5 to TRBJ2-2, with D perhaps TRBD2 (5 bases). V lost 5 bases to trimming and J lost 6 bases, with 25 bases between them. The germline V gene has CDR1 LGHNT and CDR2 FRNRAP. The CDR3 contains 18 residues. CDR3 DNA: TGTGCTAGTGGTGCCACGGGAATCAGAGGCCCGGAGGCCGGGGAGCTGTTTTTT. Protein: CASGATGIRGPEAGELFF.

Many counts were recorded for this clonotype. This chain uses TRBV27 with TRBJ2-1, with a possible D match to TRBD1 (5 bases). Germline-derived CDR1 and CDR2 are MNHEY and SMNVEV (reference sequence). The CDR3 is 14 residues long. Trimming pared 0 bases from V and 6 bases from J, leaving 9 bases between. The CDR3, as DNA: TGTGCCAGCAGTTTATCTCCAGGGTTCAATGAGCAGTTCTTC. It is translated as CASSLSPGFNEQFF.

The chain links TRBV28 to TRBJ2-5; 7 nucleotides line up with TRBD2. The CDR3 length is 16 residues. The ends lost 4 bases at V and 4 bases at J; junction bases unmatched: 12. Germline loops: CDR1 MDHEN, CDR2 SYDVKM. The CDR3 DNA sequence: TGTGCCAGCAGTTCCCCTACCAATGGCGGGGGAGAGACCCAGTACTTC. This encodes CASSSPTNGGGETQYF. Using reference TRBV28 and TRBJ2-5 for the parts outside the CDR3, the full variable domain is DVKVTQSSRYLVKRTGEKVFLECVQDMDHENMFWYRQDPGLGLRLIYFSYDVKMKEKGDIPEGYSVSREKKERFSLILESASTNQTSMYLCASSSPTNGGGETQYFGPGTRLLVL.

Many counts were recorded for this clonotype. This chain links TRBV7-2 with TRBJ1-2; 8 bases are shared with TRBD1. V shed 7 bases, J shed 8 bases, and the junction held 3 bases outside the gene matches. Germline V gene sequence: CDR1 SGHTA, CDR2 FQGNSA. The CDR3 is made up of 11 amino acids. The CDR3 bases are TGTGCCAGCATACAGGGGGGGGGCTACACCTTC. Its protein product is CASIQGGGYTF.

This clonotype was seen just once. The chain employs TRBV6-2 or TRBV6-3 and TRBJ1-1, with D uncertain. The V and J ends lost 10 bases and 1 base respectively, with 10 bases between them. The germline V gene has CDR1 MNHEY and CDR2 SVGEGT. The CDR3 is 12 amino acids. The CDR3: CATLDPNTEAFF. The CDR3 DNA reads as TGTGCCACCCTGGACCCGAACACTGAAGCTTTCTTT.

The chain couples TRBV19 to TRBJ1-1; D is undetermined. The CDR3 contains 15 residues. CDR1 is LNHDA, CDR2 SQIVND, per germline (reference sequence). V was trimmed by 3 bases and J by 4 bases, leaving 15 bases between them. CDR3 DNA sequence: TGTGCCAGTAGTATCACCGGGAGATCATTCACTGAAGCTTTCTTT. Its protein product is CASSITGRSFTEAFF.

This clonotype occurred a few times. CDR3 region: CASSARTAARWEQYF. CDR3 bases: TGTGCCAGCAGCGCCCGGACGGCTGCGCGTTGGGAGCAGTACTTC. The chain employs TRBV7-8 and TRBJ2-7; D is undetermined. The CDR3 contains 15 residues. V lost 5 bases and J 7 bases, leaving 21 bases between the germline ends. Germline V lookup: CDR1 SGHVS, CDR2 FQNEAQ.

This clonotype occurred once. The rearrangement links TRBV29-1 to TRBJ2-3; D is ambiguous. The germline V and J ends were trimmed by 1 base and 2 bases, with 13 bases remaining between them. Germline V lookup: CDR1 SQVTM, CDR2 ANQGSEA. The CDR3 length is 15 residues. For the CDR3, the DNA is TGCAGCGTTGAAGGGACGCAGGAGACCACAGATACGCAGTATTTT. Its translation is CSVEGTQETTDTQYF.

The chain is built from TRBV27 and TRBJ2-5; D is unclear. CDR3 size: 17 residues. Germline CDR1 and CDR2: MNHEY and SMNVEV (reference sequence). Trimming took 7 bases from V and 0 from J, leaving 21 bases between them. DNA of the CDR3: TGTGCCAGCACCTCGGGCCTTGCCACCCCTTACCAAGAGACCCAGTACTTC. Translating gives CASTSGLATPYQETQYF.

The sample holds a few counts of this clonotype. Written as DNA, the CDR3 is TGTGCCAGCAGAGGACAGGCGTCTTCCTATCAGCCCCAGCATTTT. Translated, it gives CASRGQASSYQPQHF. This chain joins TRBV2 and TRBJ1-5; 7 bases agree with TRBD1. The germline CDR1 and CDR2 sequences are SNHLY and FYNNEI. This CDR3 spans 15 amino acids. The V gene end was trimmed by 6 bases and the J gene end by 5 bases; junction bases not matched to a gene: 10.

This clonotype was seen only a few times. The V gene is TRBV7-9, the J gene TRBJ2-3, with D tentatively TRBD1 or TRBD2 (5 bases each). The CDR3 extends over 17 amino acids. The germline gives CDR1 SEHNR, CDR2 FQNEAQ (reference sequence). V was pared by 3 bases and J by 3 bases, with 19 bases between. Here the CDR3 reads CASSFGSSVGDTDTQYF. CDR3 DNA sequence: TGTGCCAGCAGCTTCGGCTCCTCGGTGGGGGATACAGATACGCAGTATTTT.

This clonotype was seen only a few times. The chain is built from TRBV7-6 and TRBJ2-3, with TRBD2 matching over 7 bases. The CDR3 has 17 amino acids. The ends lost 2 bases at V and 0 bases at J; junction bases unmatched: 8. The germline V gene has CDR1 SGHVS and CDR2 FNYEAQ. The CDR3 DNA sequence: TGTGCCAGCAGCTTAATGGTGGGGGGGGATAGCACAGATACGCAGTATTTT. Amino acid sequence: CASSLMVGGDSTDTQYF.

In this sample, this clonotype turned up a few times. The chain joins TRBV15 to TRBJ1-1, with TRBD1 identical over 11 bases. Germline V gene sequence: CDR1 LNHNV, CDR2 YYDKDF (reference sequence). With V trimmed by 4 bases and J by 3 bases, 4 bases remained unmatched. There are 15 residues in the CDR3. The CDR3 reads CATSTSGQGDTEAFF. The CDR3 DNA follows: TGTGCCACCAGCACATCGGGACAGGGGGACACTGAAGCTTTCTTT.

This clonotype was counted at least ten times. The CDR3 nucleotides read TGTGCCATCAGTGAGGGGAATGAAAAACTGTTTTTT. It codes for CAISEGNEKLFF. The chain uses TRBV10-3 and TRBJ1-4; D is uncertain. Germline V lookup: CDR1 ENHRY, CDR2 SYGVKD. V lost 2 bases, J lost 5 bases, and 3 bases lay in between. The CDR3 totals 12 residues.